A single TCR beta chain is shown here with its context. The data derive from a study of blood T cell repertoires in COVID-19. Data came from immunoSEQ multiplex PCR; TCRdb stores just in-frame clones and leaves some out. Counted here are about 70,000 clones, 88% occurring once; the ten biggest clones make up around 6%. This TCR was recovered from a woman between 65 and 79 years old with acute or convalescent COVID-19. The sequenced sample consisted of peripheral blood.

This CDR3 is CASSFSGGREKLFF. The CDR3 DNA is TGTGCCAGCAGCTTCTCAGGGGGTCGGGAAAAACTGTTTTTT. V gene TRBV5-8 combines with J gene TRBJ1-4; 7 positions agree with TRBD1. The CDR3 loop spans 14 amino acids. CDR1 and CDR2 (germline): SGHTS, YDEGEE. Losses at the gene ends were 2 bases for V and 8 bases for J; bases not matched to a gene: 6.